The 5 T cell receptor beta chains below all came from one sample that was sequenced in a study of T cell responses to AZD1222 COVID-19 vaccine. Sequenced by immunoSEQ multiplex PCR; TCRdb stores in-frame clones only, minus some. The sample lists about 150,000 clones, more than 75% occurring once. The sequencing here drew on peripheral blood, taken 28 days after the second AZD1222 dose. The source is an adult who received the AZD1222 COVID-19 vaccine.

J is TRBJ1-5 and V is TRBV12-2; the DNA was not compared with TRBD1, the D call given in the table. TRBV12-2 is assigned pseudogene status. The CDR3 is 13 residues long. CDR3 protein: CASSGTGGQPQHF. The CDR3 region has the DNA TGTGCAAGTTCCGGGACAGGGGGTCAGCCCCAGCATTTT.

This sequence joins TRBV11-2 and TRBJ1-5; no clear D gene. Germline V gene data show CDR1 as SGHAT and CDR2 as FQNNGV. Trimming removed 5 bases at V and 2 bases at J, with 13 bases between. The CDR3 length is 15 residues. The CDR3 DNA follows: TGTGCCAGCAGCGGCGGGTTGGTGGGCAATCAGCCCCAGCATTTT. Its translation: CASSGGLVGNQPQHF.

The J gene is TRBJ1-5, the V gene TRBV20-1; TRBD1 aligns across 7 bases. The CDR3 is 15 residues long. Germline V CDR1 and CDR2: DFQATT, SNEGSKA (reference sequence). Trimming at V came to 3 bases and at J to 3 bases, leaving 8 bases not matched to a gene. This CDR3 is CSASPGQHVNQPQHF. CDR3 bases: TGCAGTGCTAGTCCGGGACAGCATGTCAATCAGCCCCAGCATTTT.

The rearrangement uses TRBV28 and TRBJ1-1; possible D gene TRBD1, 5 bases. The CDR3 runs to 15 residues. V lost 3 bases and J 2 bases, leaving 13 bases between the germline ends. The germline V gene has CDR1 MDHEN and CDR2 SYDVKM. The CDR3 bases are TGTGCCAGCAGTTTCATAGGGGCTACTAACACTGAAGCTTTCTTT. Its translation: CASSFIGATNTEAFF.

V gene TRBV30 combines with J gene TRBJ1-2, with D perhaps TRBD1 (6 bases). V was cut by 7 bases and J by 3 bases, with 15 bases left in between. CDR1 is GTSNPN, CDR2 SVGIG, per germline (reference sequence). The CDR3 extends over 13 amino acids. The CDR3 reads CASTRGLDYGYTF. CDR3 nucleotides: TGTGCCTCCACGAGGGGGTTAGACTATGGCTACACCTTC.